One sample yielded the 5 T cell receptor beta chains listed below, sequenced in a study of shared clonotypes between healthy human individuals. Here immunoSEQ multiplex PCR was the method, and the copy in TCRdb shows in-frame clones only, minus some. Among 2 million to 2.5 million clones listed, around 92% were seen once. The sequencing sample was made of naive CD4+ T cells from PBMCs. Indicated subset: CD45RA+ positively selected. The receptors stem from a man younger than 30 in good health. Some clones in this sample may be carry-over from other donors' samples.

The chain combines TRBV28 with TRBJ1-5; 8 nucleotides match TRBD1. Germline assignment: CDR1 MDHEN and CDR2 SYDVKM. Germline trimming cut 7 bases from V and 6 bases from J; bases unmatched to any gene: 11. The CDR3 length is 15 residues. CDR3 in DNA: TGTGCCAGCAACACTGCCGGGACAGGTATTCAGCCCCAGCATTTT. This translates into CASNTAGTGIQPQHF.

The rearrangement uses TRBV19 and TRBJ2-3; 7 bases line up with TRBD1. Germline CDR1 and CDR2: LNHDA and SQIVND (reference sequence). This CDR3 contains 14 residues. The V segment lost 7 bases and the J segment 3 bases; nucleotides outside the gene matches: 7. CDR3 sequence reads: CASTNRGWTDTQYF. DNA of the CDR3: TGTGCCAGTACTAACAGGGGATGGACAGATACGCAGTATTTT.

As concerns this clone: The sample has other DNA sequences that encode this CDR3 too. The chain recombines TRBV28 with TRBJ2-2; tentative D call: TRBD1 (7 bases). Germline V gene lookup returns CDR1 MDHEN and CDR2 SYDVKM. The CDR3 length is 13 residues. The V and J ends lost 6 bases and 5 bases respectively, with 10 bases between them. DNA of the CDR3: TGTGCCAGCAGCCAGGGGGGAACCGGGGAGCTGTTTTTT. This encodes CASSQGGTGELFF. The full variable domain, rest sourced from reference TRBV28 and TRBJ2-2, is DVKVTQSSRYLVKRTGEKVFLECVQDMDHENMFWYRQDPGLGLRLIYFSYDVKMKEKGDIPEGYSVSREKKERFSLILESASTNQTSMYLCASSQGGTGELFFGEGSRLTVL.

This clone was seen only once. The chain joins TRBV7-2 to TRBJ2-1, with 12 bases aligning to TRBD2. The CDR3 loop spans 17 amino acids. Germline V gene lookup returns CDR1 SGHTA and CDR2 FQGNSA. V lost 4 bases to trimming and J lost 7 bases; unmatched junction nucleotides: 11. CDR3 residues: CASSSRALAGGRNEQFF. In DNA form, the CDR3 reads TGTGCCAGCAGCTCCCGTGCGCTAGCGGGAGGGCGTAATGAGCAGTTCTTC. The variable domain in full, with the rest retrieved from reference TRBV7-2 and TRBJ2-1, is GAGVSQSPSNKVTEKGKDVELRCDPISGHTALYWYRQSLGQGLEFLIYFQGNSAPDKSGLPSDRFSAERTGGSVSTLTIQRTQQEDSAVYLCASSSRALAGGRNEQFFGPGTRLTVL.

The chain has TRBV6-5 and TRBJ2-1; no firm D call. V dropped 7 bases and J dropped 0 bases, with 7 bases sitting between them. Per germline, CDR1 MNHEY and CDR2 SVGAGI. There are 13 residues in the CDR3. In DNA, the CDR3 is TGTGCCAGCAAAGCGAGCTCCTACAATGAGCAGTTCTTC. Its protein is CASKASSYNEQFF.